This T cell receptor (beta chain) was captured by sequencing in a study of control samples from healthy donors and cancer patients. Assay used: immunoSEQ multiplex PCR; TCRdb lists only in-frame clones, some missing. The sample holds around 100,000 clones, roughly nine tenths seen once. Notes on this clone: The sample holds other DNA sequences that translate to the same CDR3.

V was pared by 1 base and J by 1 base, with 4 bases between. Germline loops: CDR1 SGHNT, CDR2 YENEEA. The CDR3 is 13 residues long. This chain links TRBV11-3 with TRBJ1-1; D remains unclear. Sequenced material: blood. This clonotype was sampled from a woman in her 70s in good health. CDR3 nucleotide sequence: TGTGCCAGCAGCTTAGGGGGGAACACTGAAGCTTTCTTT. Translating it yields CASSLGGNTEAFF.